The clone carrying this T cell receptor beta chain was counted between two and nine times. Participant ages covered roughly 18 to 89 years across approximately 25 US areas. A case of COVID-19 had been met by exposed participants within 2 weeks before study entry. The entry originates in a study of blood T cell repertoires in COVID-19. Study information: The cDNA or gDNA used as material had been derived from T cells, B-cell-depleted T cells, or PBMCs.

As processed by the authors: Quantification of nucleated cells was approximated via reference gene primer amplification. Assay used: immunoSEQ multiplex PCR; TCRdb lists only in-frame clones, some missing. That table gives V, J and clone size, and the DNA gave D and trimming. The sample lists about 150,000 clones, around 90% occurring once. V was clipped by 6 bases and J by 5 bases, with 14 bases between them. The length of the CDR3 is 13 residues. The source of this sequence is a woman in her 40s who had been exposed to COVID-19. The chain uses TRBV12-3 or TRBV12-4 and TRBJ2-7; TRBD2 might be the D (6 bases). Sequencing was done on a sample of PBMCs or T cells enriched from blood (not recorded which). CDR3 nucleotide sequence: TGTGCCAGCAGGCGCCGATGGGGGGACGAGCAGTACTTC. Its protein product is CASRRRWGDEQYF.